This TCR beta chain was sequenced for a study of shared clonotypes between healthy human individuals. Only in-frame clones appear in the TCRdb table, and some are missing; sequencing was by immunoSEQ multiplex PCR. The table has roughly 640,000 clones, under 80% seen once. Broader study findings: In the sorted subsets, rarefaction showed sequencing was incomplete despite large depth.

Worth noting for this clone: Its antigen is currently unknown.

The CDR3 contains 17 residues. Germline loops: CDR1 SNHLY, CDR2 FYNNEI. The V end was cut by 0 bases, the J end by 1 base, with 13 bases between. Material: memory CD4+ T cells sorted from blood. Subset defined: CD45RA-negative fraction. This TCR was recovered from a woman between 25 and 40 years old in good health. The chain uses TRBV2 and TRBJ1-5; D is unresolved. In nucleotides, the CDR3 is TGTGCCAGCAGTGAAGCGCTTTTCGTCGGAAGCAATCAGCCCCAGCATTTT. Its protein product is CASSEALFVGSNQPQHF.